This T cell receptor (beta chain) was retrieved from a study of shared clonotypes between healthy human individuals. Overall study context: Researchers assigned three CD4 naive, three CD4 memory, two CD8 naive and one CD8 memory plate to each donor.

A single count supports this clone. As yet, its antigen is unknown. The same CDR3 also results from other DNA sequences found in this sample. CDR1 and CDR2 from the germline V gene are SGHRS and YFSETQ. V shed 0 bases and J shed 3 bases, with 7 bases lying between them. The CDR3 runs 14 residues. Repertoires were generated with immunoSEQ multiplex PCR, while TCRdb's copy carries only in-frame clones and drops some. Found here are roughly 2,500,000 clones, more than 85% of them singletons; the top ten hold around 0.37%. General study findings and limits: Memory subsets had estimated richness that was generally smaller than that of naive subsets. Shared clonotypes across all four donors exceeded non-shared ones in generation probability.

The source is a man younger than 35 in good health. Some clones in this sample may be carry-over from other donors' samples. Sequencing was performed on naive CD4+ T cells from PBMCs. Regarding subset: CD45RA+ positively selected. V is TRBV5-1 and J is TRBJ2-1, with D hard to call. CDR3 region: CASSLGSVYNEQFF. CDR3 DNA sequence: TGCGCCAGCAGCTTGGGGTCAGTCTACAATGAGCAGTTCTTC.